Each of the 18 T cell receptor beta chains below was sequenced from the same sample in a study of T cell repertoires in cytomegalovirus infection. These receptors lack a known antigen. Each CDR3 protein is one row after TCRdb ran MiXCR on the reads. Of around 500,000 distinct CDR3 sequences listed, under 55% are singletons. Sample: cultured PBMCs, taken from culture after CMV antigen stimulation. Source of these receptors: a human donor in good health (CMV status not recorded). Some clones in this sample may be carry-over from other donors' samples.

This clonotype was counted once. One junction end disagrees with the germline gene, perhaps due to a read error. The chain uses TRBV20-1 and TRBJ2-3, with 7 bases fitting TRBD1. The CDR3 sequence is 15 residues long. Germline V CDR1 and CDR2: DFQATT, SNEGSKA (reference sequence). This CDR3 reads CSAGDTGVGADTQYF. In nucleotides, the CDR3 is TGCAGTGCTGGAGACACAGGGGTGGGGGCAGATACGCAGTATTTT.

CDR3 DNA sequence: TGTGCCATCAGTGAGTCGGCTAGAGAGATTCCCTACGAGCAGTACTTC. Translated, it gives CAISESAREIPYEQYF. This chain connects TRBV10-3 to TRBJ2-7; D is undetermined. CDR3 size: 16 residues. CDR1 ENHRY and CDR2 SYGVKD come from the germline V gene. The V end was cut by 0 bases, the J end by 2 bases, with 14 bases between.

The chain combines TRBV11-2 with TRBJ2-5; unclear D gene. Deletions cut 2 bases from V and 5 bases from J, with 12 bases between. Germline-derived CDR1 and CDR2 are SGHAT and FQNNGV. The CDR3 totals 14 residues. DNA for the CDR3: TGTGCCAGCAGCTTATCGACCTATGGGGAGACCCAGTACTTC. Translated, it gives CASSLSTYGETQYF.

This rearrangement joins TRBV7-2 to TRBJ2-3; the D gene is possibly TRBD1 (6 bases). The ends were cut back, 7 bases at V and 5 bases at J, with 16 bases in the middle. The length of the CDR3 is 14 residues. Germline CDR1 reads SGHTA; CDR2 reads FQGNSA. This CDR3 is CASTQNVQGDTQYF. CDR3 coding DNA: TGTGCCAGCACCCAAAATGTACAGGGAGATACGCAGTATTTT.

The chain employs TRBV12-3 or TRBV12-4 and TRBJ2-7; D may be TRBD1 or TRBD2 (7 bases each). V was pared by 2 bases and J by 9 bases, with 20 bases between. The CDR3 loop spans 15 amino acids. CDR3 amino acids: CASSLRASGGGGQYF. CDR3 nucleotide sequence: TGTGCCAGCAGTTTAAGAGCGTCAGGGGGAGGGGGGCAGTACTTC.

The chain couples TRBV7-8 to TRBJ2-7, with 9 bases fitting TRBD1. Germline CDR1 reads SGHVS; CDR2 reads FQNEAQ. V was pared by 5 bases and J by 3 bases, with 14 bases of the junction left unmatched. This CDR3 is 17 amino acids long. CDR3 DNA: TGTGCCAGCAGCATAAATACGGACCGGGACAGGGACTACGAGCAGTACTTC. Its translation: CASSINTDRDRDYEQYF.

This clonotype turned up a few times. This chain links TRBV7-8 with TRBJ1-2; unclear D gene. The CDR3 covers 15 residues. The germline V and J ends were trimmed by 1 base and 0 bases, with 9 bases remaining between them. Germline V gene sequence: CDR1 SGHVS, CDR2 FQNEAQ. CDR3 sequence: CASSLELGPNYGYTF. CDR3 DNA sequence: TGTGCCAGCAGCTTAGAGCTGGGTCCTAACTATGGCTACACCTTC.

This clonotype was recorded a few times. The chain uses TRBV7-9 and TRBJ2-7, with no clear D. Trimming removed 3 bases from V and 2 bases from J, with 23 bases in between. This CDR3 has 18 amino acids. CDR1 SEHNR and CDR2 FQNEAQ come from the germline V gene (reference sequence). The CDR3 is CASSLGRSRPDSTYEQYF. CDR3 DNA: TGTGCCAGCAGCTTGGGTAGGTCCAGGCCAGATTCAACCTACGAGCAGTACTTC.

The chain combines TRBV4-1 with TRBJ2-2; D tentatively reads TRBD1 or TRBD2 (5 bases each). This CDR3 is built from 16 residues. Germline CDR1 and CDR2: MGHRA and YSYEKL. Trimming took off 4 bases at V and 1 base at J, with 13 bases between the two ends. This CDR3 reads CASSLSGRLNTGELFF. CDR3 sequence (DNA): TGCGCCAGCAGCCTCTCGGGGCGGTTGAACACCGGGGAGCTGTTTTTT.

The chain is built from TRBV9 and TRBJ1-1; D gene unclear. Germline assignment: CDR1 SGDLS and CDR2 YYNGEE. Trimming stripped 0 bases from V and 4 bases from J, with 10 bases between. The CDR3 runs to 14 residues. The CDR3 spells CASSVAPGSTEAFF. The CDR3 nucleotides are TGTGCCAGCAGCGTAGCCCCGGGATCCACTGAAGCTTTCTTT.

As DNA, the CDR3 is TGCAGTGCTGAGAAATCCGGTGGAGAGACCCAGTACTTC. It is translated as CSAEKSGGETQYF. The J gene is TRBJ2-5, the V gene TRBV20-1; D gene ambiguous. This CDR3 has 13 amino acids. The germline gives CDR1 DFQATT, CDR2 SNEGSKA (reference sequence). The germline V and J ends were trimmed by 5 bases and 4 bases, with 14 bases remaining between them.

This sequence joins TRBV7-2 and TRBJ2-7; 9 nucleotides match TRBD2. This CDR3 is 14 amino acids long. The V and J ends lost 6 bases and 5 bases, in that order; junction bases with no gene match: 8. In germline, CDR1 is SGHTA, CDR2 FQGNSA. The CDR3 is CASRSERGANEQYF. CDR3 DNA: TGTGCCAGCAGGTCCGAGCGGGGGGCGAACGAGCAGTACTTC.

V usage is TRBV12-3 or TRBV12-4 and J usage is TRBJ1-2; maybe TRBD1 (6 bases). V lost 5 bases and J 5 bases, leaving 15 bases between the germline ends. CDR3 length equals 14 residues. DNA of the CDR3: TGTGCCAGCAGTGCACAGGGACCGGTGTATGGCTACACCTTC. Its protein is CASSAQGPVYGYTF.

The V gene is TRBV6-6, the J gene TRBJ1-5; TRBD1 aligns across 8 bases. Germline V gene data show CDR1 as MNHNY and CDR2 as SVGAGI (reference sequence). This CDR3 spans 16 amino acids. Trimming cost V 2 bases and J 4 bases; bases outside gene matches: 7. CDR3 residues: CASSYRQGPGNQPQHF. CDR3 DNA sequence: TGTGCCAGCAGTTACCGACAGGGGCCGGGAAATCAGCCCCAGCATTTT.

This clonotype was seen only a few times. The chain recombines TRBV7-8 with TRBJ1-2; 10 bases match TRBD1. V shed 1 base, J shed 4 bases, and the junction held 6 bases outside the gene matches. The germline V gene has CDR1 SGHVS and CDR2 FQNEAQ. The CDR3 extends over 16 amino acids. CDR3 nucleotides: TGTGCCAGCAGCTTAGGGGGACAGGGGAGGGGCTATGGCTACACCTTC. This sequence encodes CASSLGGQGRGYGYTF.

The chain recombines TRBV19 with TRBJ2-7, with D perhaps assigned TRBD1 or TRBD2 (6 bases each). Per germline, CDR1 LNHDA and CDR2 SQIVND (reference sequence). The CDR3 is made up of 16 amino acids. The V end was cut by 3 bases, the J end by 7 bases, with 22 bases between. DNA of the CDR3: TGTGCCAGTAGTATCCTTCGGGGCGCAAAGGGGGGAGAGCAGTACTTC. Translated, it gives CASSILRGAKGGEQYF.

This clonotype was detected only a few times. The V gene is TRBV7-8, the J gene TRBJ2-3, with D possibly TRBD2 on 7 matching bases. V was cut by 0 bases and J by 6 bases, with 16 bases left in between. Germline CDR1 is SGHVS and CDR2 is FQNEAQ. There are 16 residues in the CDR3. CDR3 bases: TGTGCCAGCAGCTTAGCGGGGGCTAGCGGCGGCGATACGCAGTATTTT. Protein sequence: CASSLAGASGGDTQYF. Looking up the rest from reference TRBV7-8 and TRBJ2-3 gives the full variable domain: GAGVSQSPRYKVAKRGQDVALRCDPISGHVSLFWYQQALGQGPEFLTYFQNEAQLDKSGLPSDRFFAERPEGSVSTLKIQRTQQEDSAVYLCASSLAGASGGDTQYFGPGTRLTVL.

The table lists this clonotype with many counts. The chain recombines TRBV7-2 with TRBJ2-7, with D perhaps TRBD1 or TRBD2 (5 bases each). The germline CDR1 and CDR2 sequences are SGHTA and FQGNSA. This CDR3 has 14 residues. V lost 8 bases, J lost 1 base, and 15 bases lay in between. This CDR3 reads CASRTGQPSYEQYF. In DNA, the CDR3 is TGTGCCAGCCGCACGGGGCAGCCTTCCTACGAGCAGTACTTC.